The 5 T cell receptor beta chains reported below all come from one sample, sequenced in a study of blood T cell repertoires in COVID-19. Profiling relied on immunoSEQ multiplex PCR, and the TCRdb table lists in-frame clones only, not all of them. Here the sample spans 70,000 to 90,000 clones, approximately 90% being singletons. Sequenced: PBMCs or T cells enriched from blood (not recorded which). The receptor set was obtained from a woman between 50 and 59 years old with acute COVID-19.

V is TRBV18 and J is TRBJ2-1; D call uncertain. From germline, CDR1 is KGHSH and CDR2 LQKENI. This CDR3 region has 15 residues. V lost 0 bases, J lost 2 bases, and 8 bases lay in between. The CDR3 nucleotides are TGTGCCAGCTCACCACCGTTGGGCCCCTACAATGAGCAGTTCTTC. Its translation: CASSPPLGPYNEQFF.

CDR3 sequence reads: CCPSGYYGYTF. The CDR3 DNA is TGCTGTCCCAGCGGGTACTATGGCTACACCTTC. This chain links TRBV20-1 with TRBJ1-2; D is undetermined. Germline CDR1 is DFQATT and CDR2 is SNEGSKA (reference sequence). This CDR3 has 11 amino acids.

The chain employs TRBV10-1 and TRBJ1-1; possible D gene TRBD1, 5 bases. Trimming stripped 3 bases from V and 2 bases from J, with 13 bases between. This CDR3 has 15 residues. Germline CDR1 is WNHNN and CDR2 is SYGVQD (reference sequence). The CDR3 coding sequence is TGCGCCAGCAGTGAAGTCGGACACAAAAACACTGAAGCTTTCTTT. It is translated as CASSEVGHKNTEAFF.

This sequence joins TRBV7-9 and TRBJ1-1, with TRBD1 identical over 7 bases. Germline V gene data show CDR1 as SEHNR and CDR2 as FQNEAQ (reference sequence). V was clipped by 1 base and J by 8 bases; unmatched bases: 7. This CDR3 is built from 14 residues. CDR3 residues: CASSLEGQLSEAFF. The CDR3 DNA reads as TGTGCCAGCAGCTTAGAGGGACAGTTATCGGAAGCTTTCTTT. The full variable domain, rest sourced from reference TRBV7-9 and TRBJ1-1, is DTGVSQNPRHKITKRGQNVTFRCDPISEHNRLYWYRQTLGQGPEFLTYFQNEAQLEKSRLLSDRFSAERPKGSFSTLEIQRTEQGDSAMYLCASSLEGQLSEAFFGQGTRLTVV.

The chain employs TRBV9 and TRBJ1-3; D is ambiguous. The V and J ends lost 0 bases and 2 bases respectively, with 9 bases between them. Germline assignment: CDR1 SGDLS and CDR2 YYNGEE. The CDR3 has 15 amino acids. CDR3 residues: CASSVEVRAGNTIYF. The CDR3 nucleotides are TGTGCCAGCAGCGTAGAGGTCCGGGCTGGAAACACCATATATTTT.